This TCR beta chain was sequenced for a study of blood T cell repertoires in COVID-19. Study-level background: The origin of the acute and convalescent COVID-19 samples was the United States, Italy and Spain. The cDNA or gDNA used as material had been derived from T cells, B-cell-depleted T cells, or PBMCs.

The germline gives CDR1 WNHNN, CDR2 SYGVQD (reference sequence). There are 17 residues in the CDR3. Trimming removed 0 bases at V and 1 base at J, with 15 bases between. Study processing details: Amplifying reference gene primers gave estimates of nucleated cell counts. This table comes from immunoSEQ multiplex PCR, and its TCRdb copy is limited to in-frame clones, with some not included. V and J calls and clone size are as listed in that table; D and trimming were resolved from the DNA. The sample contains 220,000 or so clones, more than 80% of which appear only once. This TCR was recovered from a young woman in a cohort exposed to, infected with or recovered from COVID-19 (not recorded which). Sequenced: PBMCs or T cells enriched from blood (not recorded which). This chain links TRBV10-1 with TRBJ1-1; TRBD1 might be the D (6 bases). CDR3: CASSESKVRGWNTEAFF. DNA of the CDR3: TGCGCCAGCAGTGAGTCGAAGGTCAGGGGCTGGAACACTGAAGCTTTCTTT.